This T cell receptor (beta chain) was recorded in a study of blood T cell repertoires in COVID-19. The CDR3 sequence is 11 residues long. The germline V gene encodes CDR1 SEHNR and CDR2 FQNEAQ (reference sequence). V was trimmed by 9 bases and J by 1 base, leaving 5 bases between them. TCRdb's table, derived via immunoSEQ multiplex PCR, lists solely in-frame clones and lacks some. The sample carries more than 300,000 clones, around 88% recorded once. This sequence was found in a woman aged 25 to 39 with COVID-19, enrolled during active disease. The chain is built from TRBV7-9 and TRBJ2-3; D gene ambiguous. The material sequenced was peripheral blood. The CDR3 loop reads CASLGTDTQYF. For the CDR3, the DNA is TGTGCCAGTCTTGGCACAGATACGCAGTATTTT.